Here is one T cell receptor beta chain with its context. The data were taken from a study of shared clonotypes between healthy human individuals. This table comes from immunoSEQ multiplex PCR, and its TCRdb copy is limited to in-frame clones, with some not included. In the table there are roughly 2.5 million clones, approximately 92% of which are singletons. This CDR3 has 14 amino acids. Germline V gene lookup returns CDR1 LNHDA and CDR2 SQIVND (reference sequence). V dropped 5 bases and J dropped 2 bases, with 11 bases sitting between them. V is TRBV19 and J is TRBJ2-3; TRBD1 might be the D (5 bases). The clonotype was recovered from a man younger than 35 in good health. The sample taken for sequencing was naive CD4+ T cells sorted from blood. Subset denoted: CD45RA+ positively selected. The CDR3 DNA reads as TGTGCCAGTAGTCTTCCGACAGTCACAGATACGCAGTATTTT. Protein: CASSLPTVTDTQYF.